This T cell receptor beta chain was profiled in a study of blood T cell repertoires in COVID-19 (dated by TCRdb to the early 2020s). Regarding the research as a whole: Samples from collaborators originated in the United States, Italy and Spain and spanned both the acute and convalescent phases of COVID-19. The material from the prospective study consisted of cDNA or gDNA derived from T cells, B-cell-depleted T cells, or PBMCs. Deeply sampled blood TCRbeta repertoires from subjects exposed to, actively infected with, or recovered from COVID-19 were included in the dataset. The repertoires were released in a freely available public database meant as a resource for research on the immune response to SARS-CoV-2. Samples came from the ongoing ImmuneRACE study (first 160 participants) plus 1,254 subjects from 6 global collaborators. The sample metadata nearly always contained a de-identified subject ID, COVID-19 status, age in years and sex. Where HLA class I and class II types were available, the types were taken from metadata supplied by the sample provider, not from assay-based typing. Study-wide conclusions, independent of this receptor: How much clinical and demographic metadata was included differed by source and by participant, and the metadata was provided uncurated.

In the case of this clone: Its antigen is unknown. Base-call qualities are not available, and no considerably larger clone is one nucleotide away.

TCRbeta CDR3 regions were amplified from genomic DNA using the immunoSEQ Assay, a bias-controlled multiplex PCR. The study's processing was this. The number of nucleated cells in each sample was estimated by amplification of reference gene primers within the assay. To quantify the absolute abundance of each unique TCRbeta CDR3 rearrangement, sequence reads were collapsed and filtered. For each sample, productive Simpson clonality was calculated as the square root of Simpson's diversity index over productive rearrangements. Drawn from immuneACCESS, this table holds only the in-frame rearrangements with V and J called that TCRdb kept. Clones are partly lost; checked studies trace under half to an unresolved V gene and leave the rest unexplained. V, J and clone size are taken as reported in that table, and D and trimming were inferred from the DNA itself. Present in this sample are a few hundred thousand clones, around 90% of which were seen just once. 3% of the sample rests with the top ten.

The CDR3 spans 14 residues, from the cysteine through the phenylalanine. Only the CDR3 DNA stays, 42 bases, in frame from base 1. CDR1 and CDR2, per the germline V gene, are MNHEY and SVGAGI. The V end gives up 2 bases and the J end 1 base, leaving 1 base in the junction not matched to a gene. Each collaborating institution followed its own protocols to collect whole blood in K2EDTA tubes. Collaborator samples were shipped for TCRbeta analysis as frozen whole blood, isolated PBMCs, or DNA extracted from either sample type. Sequencing was done on a sample of peripheral blood. The V gene is TRBV6-5 and the J gene is TRBJ1-1, and TRBD1 aligns with 7 junction nucleotides. The receptor was derived from a man aged 55 to 69 with acute or convalescent COVID-19. DNA sequence: TGTGCCAGCAGTTACCGGACAGGGAACACTGAAGCTTTCTTT. Its protein is CASSYRTGNTEAFF.